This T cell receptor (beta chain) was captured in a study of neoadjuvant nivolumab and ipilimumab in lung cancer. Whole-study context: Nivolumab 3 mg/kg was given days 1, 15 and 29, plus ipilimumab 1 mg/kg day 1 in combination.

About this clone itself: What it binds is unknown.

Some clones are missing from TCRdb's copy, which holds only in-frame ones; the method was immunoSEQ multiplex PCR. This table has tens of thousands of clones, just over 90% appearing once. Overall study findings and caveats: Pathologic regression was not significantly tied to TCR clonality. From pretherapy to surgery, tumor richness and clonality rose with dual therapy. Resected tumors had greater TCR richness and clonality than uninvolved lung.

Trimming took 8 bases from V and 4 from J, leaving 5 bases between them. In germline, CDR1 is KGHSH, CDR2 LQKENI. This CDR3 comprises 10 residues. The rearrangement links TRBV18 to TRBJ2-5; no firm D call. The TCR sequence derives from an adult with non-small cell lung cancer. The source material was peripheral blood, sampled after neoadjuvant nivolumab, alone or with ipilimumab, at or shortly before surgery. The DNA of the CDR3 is TGTGCCAGCGCGATAGAGACCCAGTACTTC. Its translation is CASAIETQYF.